Below are 10 T cell receptor beta chains sequenced from a single sample in a study of blood T cell repertoires in COVID-19. Libraries were prepared by immunoSEQ multiplex PCR; TCRdb keeps only in-frame clonotypes and omits some of them. The sample consists of about 250,000 clones, around 81% of them appearing once. The sample comprised peripheral blood. These receptors originate from a man in his fifties with active or convalescent COVID-19.

The chain uses TRBV18 and TRBJ1-1; 7 positions match TRBD1. With 5 bases clipped from V and 4 bases from J, the junction kept 7 bases outside the gene matches. The V gene's germline CDR1 is KGHSH and CDR2 LQKENI. CDR3 length: 14 amino acids. The CDR3: CASSIDRVGTEAFF. The DNA for the CDR3 is TGTGCCAGCTCAATAGACAGGGTCGGCACTGAAGCTTTCTTT. Looking up the rest from reference TRBV18 and TRBJ1-1 gives the full variable domain: NAGVMQNPRHLVRRRGQEARLRCSPMKGHSHVYWYRQLPEEGLKFMVYLQKENIIDESGMPKERFSAEFPKEGPSILRIQQVVRGDSAAYFCASSIDRVGTEAFFGQGTRLTVV.

The genes are TRBV14 and TRBJ1-2, with a tentative D call TRBD1 (5 bases). V gave up 3 bases and J gave up 1 base, with 6 bases separating them. Looked up from germline, CDR1 is SGHDN and CDR2 is FVKESK. This CDR3 region has 13 residues. The CDR3 loop reads CASSQTDNYGYTF. In DNA, the CDR3 is TGTGCCAGCAGCCAGACAGATAACTATGGCTACACCTTC.

The CDR3: CASSVEMGGQSDTQYF. DNA of the CDR3: TGTGCCAGCAGCGTAGAAATGGGGGGGCAGTCAGATACGCAGTATTTT. This sequence joins TRBV9 and TRBJ2-3; TRBD2 is a possible D gene (7 bases). The V gene's germline CDR1 is SGDLS and CDR2 YYNGEE. The CDR3 totals 16 residues. The V end lost 0 bases, the J end lost 4 bases, and 15 bases lay between the germline ends.

The chain links TRBV7-3 to TRBJ2-5, with D uncertain. The ends were cut back, 0 bases at V and 4 bases at J, with 6 bases in the middle. Germline assignment: CDR1 SGHTA and CDR2 FQGTGA. The CDR3 extends over 13 amino acids. The CDR3 spells CASSLTTGETQYF. CDR3 bases: TGTGCCAGCAGCTTAACGACGGGAGAGACCCAGTACTTC.

The chain joins TRBV5-1 to TRBJ1-1, with D possibly matching TRBD1 (6 bases). V was shortened by 5 bases and J by 4 bases, with 15 bases between the two germline ends. The CDR3 spans 14 residues. Germline loops: CDR1 SGHRS, CDR2 YFSETQ. The CDR3 nucleotides are TGCGCCAGCAGGTCAGCTACAGGGTCCACTGAAGCTTTCTTT. This translates into CASRSATGSTEAFF.

The chain links TRBV7-2 to TRBJ2-7; possible D gene TRBD2, 7 bases. There are 16 residues in the CDR3. V shed 3 bases and J shed 2 bases, with 17 bases lying between them. CDR1 and CDR2 (germline): SGHTA, FQGNSA. The CDR3 sequence: CASSFGGGLFTYEQYF. CDR3 DNA: TGTGCCAGCAGCTTTGGCGGGGGCCTCTTTACCTACGAGCAGTACTTC.

The chain joins TRBV29-1 to TRBJ1-2; possibly TRBD1 for D (5 bases). In germline, CDR1 is SQVTM, CDR2 ANQGSEA. The CDR3 sequence is 12 residues long. Trimming removed 7 bases at V and 4 bases at J, with 13 bases between. The CDR3 coding sequence is TGCAGCGCCGCGCGGGGCGTCTATGGCTACACCTTC. This gives the protein CSAARGVYGYTF. Complete variable domain (other parts from reference TRBV29-1 and TRBJ1-2): SAVISQKPSRDICQRGTSLTIQCQVDSQVTMMFWYRQQPGQSLTLIATANQGSEATYESGFVIDKFPISRPNLTFSTLTVSNMSPEDSSIYLCSAARGVYGYTFGSGTRLTVV.

The V gene is TRBV20-1, the J gene TRBJ2-1; 7 bases are shared with TRBD2. CDR1 is DFQATT and CDR2 is SNEGSKA in the germline V gene (reference sequence). The CDR3 totals 15 residues. V shed 3 bases and J 3 bases; nucleotides not matched to a gene: 8. This chain's CDR3 is CSASFPSGSYNEQFF. For the CDR3, the DNA is TGCAGTGCTAGTTTCCCTAGCGGAAGCTACAATGAGCAGTTCTTC.

This clone was counted many times. The chain links TRBV5-1 to TRBJ2-5, with D possibly matching TRBD1 (6 bases). CDR1 and CDR2 (germline): SGHRS, YFSETQ. This CDR3 comprises 10 residues. V was shortened by 8 bases and J by 6 bases, with 8 bases between the two germline ends. The CDR3 loop is CASTGKTQYF. Written as DNA, the CDR3 is TGCGCCAGTACAGGGAAGACCCAGTACTTC. The whole variable domain, filled in from reference TRBV5-1 and TRBJ2-5, reads KAGVTQTPRYLIKTRGQQVTLSCSPISGHRSVSWYQQTPGQGLQFLFEYFSETQRNKGNFPGRFSGRQFSNSRSEMNVSTLELGDSALYLCASTGKTQYFGPGTRLLVL.

This sequence joins TRBV11-2 and TRBJ2-7; D remains ambiguous. V dropped 0 bases and J dropped 2 bases, with 8 bases sitting between them. This CDR3 spans 14 amino acids. CDR1 SGHAT and CDR2 FQNNGV come from the germline V gene. Here the CDR3 DNA reads TGTGCCAGCAGCTTAGATTTAGTTCCCTACGAGCAGTACTTC. This translates into CASSLDLVPYEQYF. The full variable domain, completed using reference TRBV11-2 and TRBJ2-7, is EAGVAQSPRYKIIEKRQSVAFWCNPISGHATLYWYQQILGQGPKLLIQFQNNGVVDDSQLPKDRFSAERLKGVDSTLKIQPAKLEDSAVYLCASSLDLVPYEQYFGPGTRLTVT.